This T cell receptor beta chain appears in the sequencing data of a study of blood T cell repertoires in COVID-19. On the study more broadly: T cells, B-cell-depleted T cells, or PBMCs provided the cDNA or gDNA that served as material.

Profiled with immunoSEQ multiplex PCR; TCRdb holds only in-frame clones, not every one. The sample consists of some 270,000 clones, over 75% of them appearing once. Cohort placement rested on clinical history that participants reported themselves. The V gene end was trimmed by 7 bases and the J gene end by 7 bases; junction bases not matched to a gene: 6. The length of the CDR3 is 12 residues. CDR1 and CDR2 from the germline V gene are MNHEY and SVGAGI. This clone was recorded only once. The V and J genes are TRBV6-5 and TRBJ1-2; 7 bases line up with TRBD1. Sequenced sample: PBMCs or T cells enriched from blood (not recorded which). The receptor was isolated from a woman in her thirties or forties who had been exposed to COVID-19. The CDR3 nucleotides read TGTGCCAGCACTAAGGACAGGAGTGGCTACACCTTC. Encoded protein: CASTKDRSGYTF.